This T cell receptor beta chain was recorded in a study of blood T cell repertoires in COVID-19. Study-wide context: Material from acute and convalescent COVID-19 was sourced from the United States, Italy and Spain. T cells, B-cell-depleted T cells, or PBMCs provided the cDNA or gDNA that served as material.

Germline CDR1 is MNHEY and CDR2 is SVGEGT. This CDR3 spans 15 amino acids. V was pared by 4 bases and J by 0 bases, with 10 bases between. Authors' methods: Amplified reference gene primers provided the basis for estimating nucleated cell counts. Produced via immunoSEQ multiplex PCR; TCRdb's table is partial and in-frame only. V and J calls and clone size are copied from that table; D and trimming were computed from the DNA. Among about 120,000 clones listed, roughly 83% were seen once. Sequencing was done on a sample of peripheral blood. The chain has TRBV6-2 or TRBV6-3 and TRBJ1-5; D unclear. The clonotype was recovered from a man aged 40-50 years with active or convalescent COVID-19. CDR3: CASSSAGYSNQPQHF. CDR3 coding DNA: TGTGCCAGCAGTTCCGCGGGGTATAGCAATCAGCCCCAGCATTTT.